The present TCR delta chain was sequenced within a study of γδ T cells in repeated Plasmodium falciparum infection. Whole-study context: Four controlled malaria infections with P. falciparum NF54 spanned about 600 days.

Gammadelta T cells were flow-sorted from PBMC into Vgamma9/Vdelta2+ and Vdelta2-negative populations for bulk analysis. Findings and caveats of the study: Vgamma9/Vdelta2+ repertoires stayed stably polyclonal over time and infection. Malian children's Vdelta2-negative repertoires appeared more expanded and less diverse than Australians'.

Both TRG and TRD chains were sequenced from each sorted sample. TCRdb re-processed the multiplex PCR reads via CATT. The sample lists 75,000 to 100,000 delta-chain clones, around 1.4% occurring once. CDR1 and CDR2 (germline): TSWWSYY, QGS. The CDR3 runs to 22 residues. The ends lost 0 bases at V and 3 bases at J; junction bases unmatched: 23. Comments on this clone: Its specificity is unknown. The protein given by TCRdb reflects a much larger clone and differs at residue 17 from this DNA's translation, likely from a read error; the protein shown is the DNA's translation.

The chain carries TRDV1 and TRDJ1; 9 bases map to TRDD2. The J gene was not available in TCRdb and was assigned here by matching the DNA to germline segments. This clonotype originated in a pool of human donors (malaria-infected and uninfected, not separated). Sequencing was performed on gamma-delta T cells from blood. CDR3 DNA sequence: TGTGCTCTTGGGGAACTGCATACCACCCGCCTTCCTACTTTCAGTTTTGCCGATAAACTCATCTTT. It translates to CALGELHTTRLPTFSFADKLIF.